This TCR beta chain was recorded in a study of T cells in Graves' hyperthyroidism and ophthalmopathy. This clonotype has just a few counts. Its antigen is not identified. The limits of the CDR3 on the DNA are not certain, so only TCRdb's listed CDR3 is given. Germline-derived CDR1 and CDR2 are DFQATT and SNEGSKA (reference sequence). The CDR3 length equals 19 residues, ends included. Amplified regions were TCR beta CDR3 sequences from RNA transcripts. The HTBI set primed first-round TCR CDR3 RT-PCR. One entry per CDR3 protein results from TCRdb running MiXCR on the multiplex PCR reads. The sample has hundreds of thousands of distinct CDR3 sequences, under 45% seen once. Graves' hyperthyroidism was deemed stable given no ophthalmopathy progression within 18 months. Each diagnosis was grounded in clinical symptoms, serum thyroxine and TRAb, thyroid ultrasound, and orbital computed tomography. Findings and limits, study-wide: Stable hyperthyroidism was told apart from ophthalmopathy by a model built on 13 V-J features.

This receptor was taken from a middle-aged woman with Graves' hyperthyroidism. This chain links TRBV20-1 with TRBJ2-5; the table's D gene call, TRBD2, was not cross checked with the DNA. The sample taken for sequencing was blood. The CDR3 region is CSFYICSAMGLAGKETQYF.